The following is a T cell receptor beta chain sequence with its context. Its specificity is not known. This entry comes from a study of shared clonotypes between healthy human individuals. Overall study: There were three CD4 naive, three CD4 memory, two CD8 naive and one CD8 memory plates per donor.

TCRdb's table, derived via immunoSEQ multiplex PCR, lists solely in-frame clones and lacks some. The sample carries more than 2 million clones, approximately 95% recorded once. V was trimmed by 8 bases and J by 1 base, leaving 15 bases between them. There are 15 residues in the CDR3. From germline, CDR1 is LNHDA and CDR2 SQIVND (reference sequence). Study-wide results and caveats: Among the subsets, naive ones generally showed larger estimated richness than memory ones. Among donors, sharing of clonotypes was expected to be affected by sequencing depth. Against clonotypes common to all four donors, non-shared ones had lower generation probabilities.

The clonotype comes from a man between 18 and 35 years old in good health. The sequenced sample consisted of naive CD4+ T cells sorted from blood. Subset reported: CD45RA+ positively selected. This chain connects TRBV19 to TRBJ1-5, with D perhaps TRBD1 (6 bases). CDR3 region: CASDRQGRSNQPQHF. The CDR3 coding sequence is TGTGCCAGTGATCGTCAGGGGAGAAGCAATCAGCCCCAGCATTTT.